Each of the 30 T cell receptor beta chains below was sequenced from the same sample in a study of T cell repertoires in cytomegalovirus infection. MiXCR, applied by TCRdb to the reads, yields one record per CDR3 protein. This table holds more than 150,000 distinct CDR3 sequences, roughly a fifth found once. The source material was PBMCs. These TCRs come from a human donor in good health (CMV status not recorded). Some clones in this sample may be carry-over from other donors' samples.

This clonotype was counted many times. This chain connects TRBV2 to TRBJ1-5, with a weak D call TRBD1 (5 bases). Germline CDR1 is SNHLY and CDR2 is FYNNEI. V lost 6 bases, J lost 1 base, and 10 bases lay in between. CDR3 length: 14 residues. The CDR3: CASSLDNSNQPQHF. The CDR3 DNA follows: TGTGCCAGCAGCCTGGACAACAGCAATCAGCCCCAGCATTTT.

The chain links TRBV4-1 to TRBJ2-7; no reliable D call. CDR1 MGHRA and CDR2 YSYEKL come from the germline V gene. The CDR3 length is 13 residues. Between the trimmed V and J ends, which lost 0 bases and 6 bases, there was a span of 9 bases. The CDR3 coding sequence is TGCGCCAGCAGCCAAGATTGGCCTCTCGAGCAGTACTTC. Translation gives CASSQDWPLEQYF.

This sequence joins TRBV19 and TRBJ1-2; D gene ambiguous. The germline V and J ends were trimmed by 7 bases and 4 bases, with 19 bases remaining between them. Germline CDR1 reads LNHDA; CDR2 reads SQIVND (reference sequence). CDR3 size: 15 residues. The CDR3: CASIRKALPSYGYTF. The CDR3 DNA is TGTGCCAGTATCAGGAAAGCCTTACCCTCCTATGGCTACACCTTC.

The V gene is TRBV27, the J gene TRBJ1-1, with 7 bases matching TRBD1. Germline CDR1 and CDR2: MNHEY and SMNVEV (reference sequence). The CDR3 is 13 residues long. Germline trimming cut 5 bases from V and 5 bases from J; bases unmatched to any gene: 5. CDR3 protein: CASSHRGSTEAFF. In nucleotides, the CDR3 is TGTGCCAGCAGTCACAGGGGATCGACTGAAGCTTTCTTT.

The table lists this clonotype with many counts. This chain links TRBV7-2 with TRBJ2-5; 9 bases line up with TRBD1. Looked up from germline, CDR1 is SGHTA and CDR2 is FQGNSA. V was pared by 5 bases and J by 2 bases, with 3 bases of the junction left unmatched. The CDR3 is 14 amino acids. CDR3 nucleotide sequence: TGTGCCAGCAGCCCCGGGACAGGGCAAGAGACCCAGTACTTC. This codes for CASSPGTGQETQYF.

Many counts were recorded for this clonotype. V is TRBV7-8 and J is TRBJ1-1; D is perhaps TRBD1 (6 bases). The germline V and J ends were trimmed by 1 base and 3 bases, with 18 bases remaining between them. The germline V gene encodes CDR1 SGHVS and CDR2 FQNEAQ. The CDR3 extends over 17 amino acids. CDR3 coding DNA: TGTGCCAGCAGCTTAGTCGTGCGGGGGGCGTTGGACACTGAAGCTTTCTTT. Its protein is CASSLVVRGALDTEAFF.

A few counts support this clonotype. The chain couples TRBV19 to TRBJ1-1, with D tentatively TRBD1 (5 bases). Germline V gene lookup returns CDR1 LNHDA and CDR2 SQIVND (reference sequence). The CDR3 has 13 residues. V was clipped by 6 bases and J by 1 base, with 9 bases between them. The CDR3 sequence is CASRETENTEAFF. The CDR3 bases are TGTGCCAGTAGGGAGACAGAGAACACTGAAGCTTTCTTT.

The chain carries TRBV11-3 and TRBJ1-1; a possible D gene is TRBD1 (5 bases). V was pared by 5 bases and J by 0 bases, with 16 bases between. The germline V gene has CDR1 SGHNT and CDR2 YENEEA. The CDR3 is 16 residues long. The CDR3 spells CASSPHGGGLNTEAFF. The DNA for the CDR3 is TGTGCCAGCAGCCCGCATGGGGGTGGGCTGAACACTGAAGCTTTCTTT.

As concerns this clonotype: A junction boundary mismatches the germline segment, possibly from a read error. The V gene is TRBV5-1, the J gene TRBJ1-3, with D unresolved. Germline lookup yields CDR1 SGHRS and CDR2 YFSETQ. This CDR3 comprises 12 residues. The CDR3 DNA reads TGTGCCAGCAGCTTGAGTGGAAACACCATATATTTT. Encoded protein: CASSLSGNTIYF.

This clonotype was counted between two and nine times. The chain has TRBV19 and TRBJ1-3; D might be TRBD1 (5 bases). Germline lookup yields CDR1 LNHDA and CDR2 SQIVND (reference sequence). This CDR3 comprises 15 residues. V lost 6 bases, J lost 2 bases, and 14 bases lay in between. The CDR3 region is CASRTTDAPGNTIYF. CDR3 DNA sequence: TGTGCCAGTAGGACGACAGATGCTCCTGGAAACACCATATATTTT.

As to this clonotype: At one end, the junction sequence differs from germline, possibly due to a read error. This chain connects TRBV5-4 to TRBJ2-7; D possibly uses TRBD1 or TRBD2 (5 bases each). Germline CDR1 reads SGHNT; CDR2 reads YYREEE (reference sequence). The CDR3 covers 15 residues. The CDR3 DNA reads as TGTTCCAGCAGCTTGCAGGGTGGGACGGACTACGAGCAGTACTTC. Its protein product is CSSSLQGGTDYEQYF. The whole variable domain, filled in from reference TRBV5-4 and TRBJ2-7, reads ETGVTQSPTHLIKTRGQQVTLRCSSQSGHNTVSWYQQALGQGPQFIFQYYREEENGRGNFPPRFSGLQFPNYSSELNVNALELDDSALYLCSSSLQGGTDYEQYFGPGTRLTVT.

This clonotype was found a few times. This chain uses TRBV6-2 or TRBV6-3 with TRBJ2-5; 7 positions agree with TRBD1. The germline V gene encodes CDR1 MNHEY and CDR2 SVGEGT. CDR3 length: 15 residues. J lost 2 bases, V lost 4 bases, and 7 bases had no gene match. The CDR3 DNA is TGTGCCAGCAGTTCTGGACAGGATTTACAAGAGACCCAGTACTTC. Amino acids: CASSSGQDLQETQYF.

There are a few counts of this clonotype. The chain joins TRBV5-6 to TRBJ1-5, with D hard to call. Germline V lookup: CDR1 SGHDT, CDR2 YYEEEE. The CDR3 covers 15 residues. The V and J ends lost 4 bases and 0 bases respectively, with 11 bases between them. In nucleotides, the CDR3 is TGTGCCAGCAGCCTTCGGGGTAATAGCAATCAGCCCCAGCATTTT. Protein product: CASSLRGNSNQPQHF.

The V and J genes are TRBV19 and TRBJ1-2; 7 nucleotides match TRBD1. J lost 2 bases, V lost 4 bases, and 4 bases had no gene match. CDR1 is LNHDA, CDR2 SQIVND, per germline (reference sequence). The CDR3 sequence is 14 residues long. The CDR3 sequence is CASSTGDSNYGYTF. CDR3 coding DNA: TGTGCCAGTAGTACGGGGGACAGCAACTATGGCTACACCTTC.

The chain links TRBV6-1 to TRBJ1-4, with TRBD1 matching 7 bases. After removal of 6 bases from V and 6 bases from J, the junction contained 7 bases not matched to a gene. The CDR3 covers 14 residues. In germline, CDR1 is MNHNS, CDR2 SASEGT. This chain's CDR3 is CASRRTGEDEKLFF. The CDR3 region has the DNA TGTGCCAGCAGACGAACAGGGGAGGATGAAAAACTGTTTTTT.

In this sample, this clonotype turned up many times. V and J are TRBV4-1 and TRBJ2-2; a possible D gene is TRBD2 (5 bases). Trimming pared 5 bases from V and 4 bases from J, leaving 8 bases between. Germline loops: CDR1 MGHRA, CDR2 YSYEKL. This CDR3 spans 13 amino acids. In nucleotides, the CDR3 is TGCGCCAGCAGCAGACTACCCACCGGGGAGCTGTTTTTT. It yields the protein CASSRLPTGELFF.

This clonotype was seen at least ten times. V and J are TRBV7-9 and TRBJ2-2, with 9 bases identical to TRBD2. The CDR3 totals 15 residues. Trimming removed 5 bases from V and 1 base from J; junction bases left unmatched: 2. CDR1 SEHNR and CDR2 FQNEAQ come from the germline V gene (reference sequence). As DNA, the CDR3 is TGTGCCAGCAGCGTGACTAGCGGGAACACCGGGGAGCTGTTTTTT. Its translation is CASSVTSGNTGELFF.

V gene TRBV9 combines with J gene TRBJ2-5; unclear D gene. From germline, CDR1 is SGDLS and CDR2 YYNGEE. The CDR3 runs to 17 residues. V dropped 0 bases and J dropped 5 bases, with 20 bases sitting between them. Here the CDR3 reads CASSVGSRHSSEETQYF. The CDR3 region has the DNA TGTGCCAGCAGCGTAGGCAGTCGCCACTCATCGGAGGAGACCCAGTACTTC. Together with reference TRBV9 and TRBJ2-5, the CDR3 gives the full variable domain: DSGVTQTPKHLITATGQRVTLRCSPRSGDLSVYWYQQSLDQGLQFLIQYYNGEERAKGNILERFSAQQFPDLHSELNLSSLELGDSALYFCASSVGSRHSSEETQYFGPGTRLLVL.

Concerning this clonotype itself: A single base separates this from a much larger clone, so it may be a read error. The V call is TRBV7-2, the J call TRBJ2-3, with TRBD1 identical over 7 bases. Germline assignment: CDR1 SGHTA and CDR2 FQGNSA. The CDR3 is 14 residues long. CDR3 in DNA: TGTGCCAGCAGCTTAGAGACAGGGTCAGATACGCGGTATTTT. Residues: CASSLETGSDTRYF.

The chain links TRBV7-2 to TRBJ2-5, with D maybe TRBD2 (5 bases). The V gene's germline CDR1 is SGHTA and CDR2 FQGNSA. This CDR3 contains 13 residues. With 5 bases removed from V and 7 bases from J, the gap between germline ends came to 14 bases. CDR3 DNA: TGTGCCAGCAGCCCGGACTGGACGGGGACCCAGTACTTC. Protein sequence: CASSPDWTGTQYF.

In regard to this clonotype: At one end, the junction sequence differs from germline, possibly due to a read error. The chain links TRBV7-6 to TRBJ2-1; tentative D call: TRBD2 (6 bases). The CDR3 is 14 amino acids. CDR1 SGHVS and CDR2 FNYEAQ come from the germline V gene. CDR3 region: CASSLGSGENEQFF. The DNA of the CDR3 is TGTGCTAGCAGCTTGGGTAGCGGAGAAAATGAGCAGTTCTTC.

V and J are TRBV6-1 and TRBJ2-3; 7 nucleotides agree with TRBD2. The trim removed 7 bases at V and 3 bases at J, leaving 10 bases unmatched. The CDR3 contains 15 residues. The germline gives CDR1 MNHNS, CDR2 SASEGT. CDR3 in amino acids: CASTLGLGGTDTQYF. The CDR3 bases are TGTGCCAGCACCCTAGGGTTGGGGGGGACAGATACGCAGTATTTT.

The J gene is TRBJ1-5, the V gene TRBV10-3; no clear D gene. V dropped 1 base and J dropped 3 bases, with 4 bases sitting between them. CDR1 ENHRY and CDR2 SYGVKD come from the germline V gene. CDR3 length: 13 amino acids. The CDR3 DNA reads as TGTGCCATCAGTGAGTACGCCAATCAGCCCCAGCATTTT. Protein product: CAISEYANQPQHF.

The rearrangement links TRBV28 to TRBJ2-7; D gene unclear. The V and J ends lost 3 bases and 2 bases respectively, with 8 bases between them. This CDR3 is 13 amino acids long. From germline, CDR1 is MDHEN and CDR2 SYDVKM. The DNA of the CDR3 is TGTGCCAGCAGTTTGATCACCCCCTACGAGCAGTACTTC. Its translation is CASSLITPYEQYF.

This clonotype was counted between two and nine times. The chain couples TRBV12-3 or TRBV12-4 to TRBJ1-3; no definite D call. V lost 6 bases and J 8 bases, leaving 11 bases between the germline ends. This CDR3 region has 12 residues. The CDR3 coding sequence is TGTGCCAGCAGACCCGACGGGGACACCATATATTTT. Its translation is CASRPDGDTIYF.

The chain is built from TRBV12-3 or TRBV12-4 and TRBJ1-5; unclear D gene. Trimming removed 3 bases at V and 5 bases at J, with 8 bases between. The CDR3 loop spans 13 amino acids. The DNA for the CDR3 is TGTGCCAGCAGTTTGGTCACCGATCAGCCCCAGCATTTT. This codes for CASSLVTDQPQHF.

This clonotype was observed a handful of times. The chain recombines TRBV28 with TRBJ2-5; 9 nucleotides match TRBD2. With V trimmed by 2 bases and J by 6 bases, 10 bases remained unmatched. Germline-derived CDR1 and CDR2 are MDHEN and SYDVKM. The CDR3 length is 16 residues. In DNA form, the CDR3 reads TGTGCCAGCAGTTTACCGACGGCTAGCGGGACCAAGACCCAGTACTTC. Translated: CASSLPTASGTKTQYF. Based on the CDR3 plus reference TRBV28 and TRBJ2-5, the full variable domain is DVKVTQSSRYLVKRTGEKVFLECVQDMDHENMFWYRQDPGLGLRLIYFSYDVKMKEKGDIPEGYSVSREKKERFSLILESASTNQTSMYLCASSLPTASGTKTQYFGPGTRLLVL.

Concerning this clonotype itself: A much larger clonotype is one base distant, so this may be a read error. This rearrangement joins TRBV7-6 to TRBJ2-5; D gene unclear. This CDR3 spans 13 amino acids. Germline V gives CDR1 SGHVS, CDR2 FNYEAQ. The ends were cut back, 3 bases at V and 0 bases at J, with 5 bases in the middle. CDR3 bases: TGTGCCAGCAGCTTGGAGTACCAAGAGACCCAGTACTTC. This encodes CASSLEYQETQYF.

This clonotype was seen a few times. This chain joins TRBV20-1 and TRBJ1-1; D may be TRBD1 (5 bases). From germline, CDR1 is DFQATT and CDR2 SNEGSKA (reference sequence). V was trimmed by 3 bases and J by 5 bases, leaving 13 bases between them. The CDR3 has 13 amino acids. Here the CDR3 reads CSASLGVSTEAFF. The CDR3, as DNA: TGCAGTGCTAGTCTAGGGGTCTCAACTGAAGCTTTCTTT.

This clonotype was detected only a few times. This chain connects TRBV6-1 to TRBJ1-5; D is ambiguous. The CDR3 is 15 residues long. Germline V gene lookup returns CDR1 MNHNS and CDR2 SASEGT. The V and J ends lost 6 bases and 2 bases respectively, with 14 bases between them. CDR3 protein: CASRRAGWGNQPQHF. CDR3 in DNA: TGTGCCAGCAGGAGAGCGGGCTGGGGCAATCAGCCCCAGCATTTT.